The rows below give T cell receptor beta chains drawn from one sample of a study of T cell changes during pregnancy in multiple sclerosis. Using immunoSEQ multiplex PCR, the repertoire was profiled, and TCRdb retains in-frame clones only, with some absent. The sample shows approximately 40,000 clones, around nine tenths of them seen only once. The specimen comprised CD4+ T cells from peripheral blood mononuclear cells, sampled after pregnancy. Source of these receptors: a female donor in good health, enrolled as a control in a pregnancy study. CDR3s include the opening cysteine and the closing phenylalanine or tryptophan. A D gene is named only where the DNA matches it firmly. Size values are once, few and many counts, or a class for expanded clones, and some rows have none.

abundance: NA
j_gene: TRBJ2-1
d_gene: TRBD2
v_gene: TRBV6-1
CDR3aa: CASSERTSGSWNNEQFF
CDR3nt: TGTGCCAGCAGTGAAAGGACTAGCGGGAGTTGGAACAATGAGCAGTTCTTC

abundance: NA
j_gene: TRBJ2-5
d_gene: NA
v_gene: TRBV30
CDR3aa: CAWSVRSGAQYF
CDR3nt: TGTGCCTGGAGTGTACGTTCCGGGGCCCAGTACTTC

abundance: NA
j_gene: TRBJ1-2
d_gene: TRBD1
v_gene: TRBV6-5
CDR3aa: CASSITGGSGRGYTF
CDR3nt: TGTGCCAGCAGTATAACAGGGGGTTCGGGTAGGGGCTACACCTTC

abundance: NA
j_gene: TRBJ2-1
d_gene: TRBD2
v_gene: TRBV7-8
CDR3aa: CASSFGTNSYNEQFF
CDR3nt: TGTGCCAGCAGCTTTGGGACTAACTCCTACAATGAGCAGTTCTTC

abundance: NA
j_gene: TRBJ1-1
d_gene: TRBD1
v_gene: TRBV19
CDR3aa: CASLRDRANTEAFF
CDR3nt: TGTGCCAGTCTTCGGGACAGGGCCAACACTGAAGCTTTCTTT

abundance: NA
j_gene: TRBJ2-2
d_gene: TRBD2
v_gene: TRBV27
CDR3aa: CASSGTSGLTMGELFF
CDR3nt: TGTGCCAGCAGTGGGACTAGCGGTCTTACCATGGGGGAGCTGTTTTTT

abundance: NA
j_gene: TRBJ1-3
d_gene: TRBD1
v_gene: TRBV27
CDR3aa: CASSPGTGPTGNTIYF
CDR3nt: TGTGCCAGCAGTCCCGGGACAGGGCCCACTGGAAACACCATATATTTT

abundance: NA
j_gene: TRBJ1-5
d_gene: NA
v_gene: TRBV2
CDR3aa: CASRYRVSNQPQHF
CDR3nt: TGTGCCAGCAGGTACAGGGTCAGCAATCAGCCCCAGCATTTT

abundance: NA
j_gene: TRBJ2-1
d_gene: TRBD1
v_gene: TRBV5-4
CDR3aa: CASSSTDRTYNEQFF
CDR3nt: TGTGCCAGCAGCTCTACGGACAGGACTTACAATGAGCAGTTCTTC

abundance: NA
j_gene: TRBJ2-1
d_gene: TRBD1
v_gene: TRBV20-1
CDR3aa: CAKGQGVEQFF
CDR3nt: TGCGCTAAGGGACAGGGGGTAGAGCAGTTCTTC

abundance: once
j_gene: TRBJ2-6
d_gene: NA
v_gene: TRBV6-5
CDR3aa: CASNEASGANVLTF
CDR3nt: TGTGCCAGCAATGAAGCCTCTGGGGCCAACGTCCTGACTTTC

abundance: NA
j_gene: TRBJ2-1
d_gene: TRBD2
v_gene: TRBV7-9
CDR3aa: CASTLTGGVSGGDHEQFF
CDR3nt: TGTGCCAGCACCCTCACGGGGGGCGTTAGCGGGGGGGACCATGAGCAGTTCTTC

abundance: NA
j_gene: TRBJ1-1
d_gene: TRBD1
v_gene: TRBV2
CDR3aa: CAGKDRGGTEAFF
CDR3nt: TGTGCCGGAAAGGACAGGGGTGGTACTGAAGCTTTCTTT

abundance: NA
j_gene: TRBJ1-1
d_gene: TRBD1
v_gene: TRBV10-3
CDR3aa: CAISQDRLTEAFF
CDR3nt: TGTGCCATCAGCCAGGACAGGTTAACTGAAGCTTTCTTT

abundance: NA
j_gene: TRBJ2-2
d_gene: TRBD2
v_gene: TRBV7-2
CDR3aa: CASRLPGLAVGELFF
CDR3nt: TGTGCCAGCAGACTCCCGGGACTAGCGGTCGGGGAGCTGTTTTTT

abundance: NA
j_gene: TRBJ2-5
d_gene: TRBD1
v_gene: TRBV6-1
CDR3aa: CASSAQDRGRQETQYF
CDR3nt: TGTGCCAGCAGTGCCCAGGACAGGGGGCGGCAAGAGACCCAGTACTTC